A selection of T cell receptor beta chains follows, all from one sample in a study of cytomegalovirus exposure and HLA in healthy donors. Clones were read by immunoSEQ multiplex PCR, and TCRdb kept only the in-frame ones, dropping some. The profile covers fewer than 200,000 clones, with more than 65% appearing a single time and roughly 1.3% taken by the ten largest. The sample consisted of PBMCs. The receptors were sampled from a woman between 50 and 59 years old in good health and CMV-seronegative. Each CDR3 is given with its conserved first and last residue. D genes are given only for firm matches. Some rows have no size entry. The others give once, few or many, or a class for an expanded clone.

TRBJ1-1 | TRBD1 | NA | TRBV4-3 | TGCGCCAGCAGCCAAGGGACAGGGTTGAACACTGAAGCTTTCTTT | CASSQGTGLNTEAFF
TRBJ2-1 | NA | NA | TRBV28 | TGTGCCAGCAAAGACAGCTACTACAATGAGCAGTTCTTC | CASKDSYYNEQFF
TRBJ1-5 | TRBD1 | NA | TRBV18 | TGTGCCAGCTCACCGGCCTTATGGCGTGGACAGGGTGACCAGCCCCAGCATTTT | CASSPALWRGQGDQPQHF
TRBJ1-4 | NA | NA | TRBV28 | TGTGCCAGCAGTTTAGTATCTAATGAAAAACTGTTTTTT | CASSLVSNEKLFF
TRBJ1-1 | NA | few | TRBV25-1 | TGTGCCAGCAGAGTTACAGGGAGGGAGAACACTGAAGCTTTCTTT | CASRVTGRENTEAFF
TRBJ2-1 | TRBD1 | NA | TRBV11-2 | TGTGCCAGCAGCCCAATAAGGACAGGGAAGAATGAGCAGTTCTTC | CASSPIRTGKNEQFF
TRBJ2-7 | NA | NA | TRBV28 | TGTGCCAGCAGTTTTTGGAAGTGGAAGGGACTGCCCCAAGGCGAGCAGTACTTC | CASSFWKWKGLPQGEQYF
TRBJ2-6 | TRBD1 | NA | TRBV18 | TGTGCCAGCTCACCACGACCCGGACAGGGGGCTTTTGGGGCCAACGTCCTGACTTTC | CASSPRPGQGAFGANVLTF
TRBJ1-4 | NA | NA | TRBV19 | TGTGCCAGTAGCTCGGCGGGTAGTGCAACTAATGAAAAACTGTTTTTT | CASSSAGSATNEKLFF
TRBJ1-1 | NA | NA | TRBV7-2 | TGTGCCAGCAGCCCCCGAGGAGAAGCTTTCTTT | CASSPRGEAFF
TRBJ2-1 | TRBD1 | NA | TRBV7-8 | TGTGCCAGCAGCTTAGTGTCGGGACAGGGGTTAAAGCAGTTCTTC | CASSLVSGQGLKQFF
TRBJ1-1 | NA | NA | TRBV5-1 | TGCGCCAGCAGCTTGCACCCTCAACAGGGACGTGAAGCTTTCTTT | CASSLHPQQGREAFF
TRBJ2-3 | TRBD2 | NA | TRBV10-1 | TGCGCCAGCAGTACCATAGCGGGGGGAGATACGCAGTATTTT | CASSTIAGGDTQYF
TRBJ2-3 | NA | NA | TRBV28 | TGTGCCAGCAGTTATATCTCAGGGAACACAGATACGCAGTATTTT | CASSYISGNTDTQYF
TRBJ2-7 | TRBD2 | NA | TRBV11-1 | TGTGCCACCTCAACCGGGACTAGCGAATGGAGGTACTTC | CATSTGTSEWRYF
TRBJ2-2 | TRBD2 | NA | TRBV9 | TGTGCCAGCAGCGTAGGCGGGGGAGGTCAGCTGTTTTTT | CASSVGGGGQLFF
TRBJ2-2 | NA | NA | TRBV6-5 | TGTGCCAGCAGTTCTTTTGCCTCCCTCGGGAGCGGGGAGCTGTTTTTT | CASSSFASLGSGELFF
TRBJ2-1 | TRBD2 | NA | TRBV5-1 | TGCGCCAGCAGCTTGGACGCCTTCGGGGGGAATGAGCAGTTCTTC | CASSLDAFGGNEQFF
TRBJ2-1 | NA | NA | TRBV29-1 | TGCAGCGTTGAAGGTTTGGACAGAACTGTCGCCAATGAGCAGTTCTTC | CSVEGLDRTVANEQFF
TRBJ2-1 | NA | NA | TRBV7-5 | TGTGCCAGAAGCTTAGGAACTAGCGGGAGAGTAACAATCTCCTACAATGAGCAGTTCTTC | CARSLGTSGRVTISYNEQFF
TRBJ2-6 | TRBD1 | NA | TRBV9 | TGTGCCAGCAGCCCAACGACAGGGGGCTCTGGGGCCAACGTCCTGACTTTC | CASSPTTGGSGANVLTF
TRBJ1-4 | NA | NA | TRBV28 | TGTGCCGGAATGACAGCCGGAAATGAAAAACTGTTTTTT | CAGMTAGNEKLFF
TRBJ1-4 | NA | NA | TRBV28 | TGTGCCAGCAGTCCTCCGGGACTTAATGAAAAACTGTTTTTT | CASSPPGLNEKLFF
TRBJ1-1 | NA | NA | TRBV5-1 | TGCGCCAGCAGCTTGAATAGACCGGAGACTGAAGCTTTCTTT | CASSLNRPETEAFF
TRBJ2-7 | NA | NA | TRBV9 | TGTGCCAGCAGCCGATCGGGACTGGAGACCTACGAGCAGTACTTC | CASSRSGLETYEQYF
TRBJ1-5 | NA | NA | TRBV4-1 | TGCGCCAGCACCTCCGACAGGTCCGATCAGCCCCAGCATTTT | CASTSDRSDQPQHF
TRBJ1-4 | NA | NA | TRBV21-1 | TGTGCCAGCAGCAAAGCCGGGGAAGGAGGAGAAAAACTGTTTTTT | CASSKAGEGGEKLFF
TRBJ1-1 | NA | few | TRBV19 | TGTGCCAGTAGTTGGTGGAGGGCTGGGGACACTGAAGCTTTCTTT | CASSWWRAGDTEAFF
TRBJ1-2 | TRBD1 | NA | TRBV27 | TGTGCCAGCAGTTTCGGGACAGGGGGCTTGAGCTATGGCTACACCTTC | CASSFGTGGLSYGYTF